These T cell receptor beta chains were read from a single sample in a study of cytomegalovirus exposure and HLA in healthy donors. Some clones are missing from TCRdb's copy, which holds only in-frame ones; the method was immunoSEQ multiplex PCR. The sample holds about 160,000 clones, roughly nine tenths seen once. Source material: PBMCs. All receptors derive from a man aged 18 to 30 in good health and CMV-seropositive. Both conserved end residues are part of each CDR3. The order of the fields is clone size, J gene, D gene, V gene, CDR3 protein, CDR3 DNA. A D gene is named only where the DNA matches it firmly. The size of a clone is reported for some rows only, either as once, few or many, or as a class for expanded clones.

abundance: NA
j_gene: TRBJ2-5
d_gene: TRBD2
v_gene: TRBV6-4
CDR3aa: CASSDSCASGRYETQYF
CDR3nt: TGTGCCAGCAGTGACTCATGTGCTAGCGGGAGGTACGAGACCCAGTACTTC

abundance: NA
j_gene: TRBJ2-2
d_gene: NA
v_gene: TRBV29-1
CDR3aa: CSAGGNTGELFF
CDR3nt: TGCAGCGCCGGGGGGAACACCGGGGAGCTGTTTTTT

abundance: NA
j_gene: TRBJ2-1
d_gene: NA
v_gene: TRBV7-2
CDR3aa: CASSSYGQPYNEQFF
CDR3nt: TGTGCCAGCAGCTCCTACGGACAACCCTACAATGAGCAGTTCTTC

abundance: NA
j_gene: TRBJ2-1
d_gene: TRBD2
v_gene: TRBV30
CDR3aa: CAWSVLGTSGYNEQFF
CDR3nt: TGTGCCTGGAGTGTACTAGGGACTAGCGGCTACAATGAGCAGTTCTTC

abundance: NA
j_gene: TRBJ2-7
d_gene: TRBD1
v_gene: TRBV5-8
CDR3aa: CASSRTGVVYEQYF
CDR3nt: TGTGCCAGCAGCAGGACAGGGGTCGTATACGAGCAGTACTTC

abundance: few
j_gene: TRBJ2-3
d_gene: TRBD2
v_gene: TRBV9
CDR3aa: CASSGPGAGVTDTQYF
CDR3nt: TGTGCCAGCAGCGGACCCGGGGCGGGGGTCACAGATACGCAGTATTTT

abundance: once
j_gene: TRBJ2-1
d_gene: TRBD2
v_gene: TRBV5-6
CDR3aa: CASTRGLAGDHNEQFF
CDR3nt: TGTGCCAGCACTAGGGGACTAGCGGGAGACCACAATGAGCAGTTCTTC

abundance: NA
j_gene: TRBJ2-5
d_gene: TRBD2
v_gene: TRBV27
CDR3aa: CASRIAGVYETQYF
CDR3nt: TGTGCCAGCAGAATAGCGGGAGTATATGAGACCCAGTACTTC

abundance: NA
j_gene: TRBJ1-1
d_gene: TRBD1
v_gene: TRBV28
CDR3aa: CASSPRGHGTEAFF
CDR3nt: TGTGCCAGCAGTCCCAGGGGGCATGGCACTGAAGCTTTCTTT

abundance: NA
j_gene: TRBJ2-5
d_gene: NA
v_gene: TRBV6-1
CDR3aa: CASSDSGRGTQYF
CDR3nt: TGTGCCAGCAGTGATTCCGGCCGAGGGACCCAGTACTTC

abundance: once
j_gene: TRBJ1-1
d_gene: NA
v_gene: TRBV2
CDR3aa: CASRQVFTEAFF
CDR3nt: TGTGCCAGCAGACAGGTCTTCACTGAAGCTTTCTTT

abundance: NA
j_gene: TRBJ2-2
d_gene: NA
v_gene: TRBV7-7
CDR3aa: CASSDPGTGELFF
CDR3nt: TGTGCTAGCAGCGACCCGGGCACCGGGGAGCTGTTTTTT

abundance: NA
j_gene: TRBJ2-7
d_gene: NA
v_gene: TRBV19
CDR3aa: CASSAGLSYEQYF
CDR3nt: TGTGCCAGTAGCGCGGGTCTCTCCTACGAGCAGTACTTC

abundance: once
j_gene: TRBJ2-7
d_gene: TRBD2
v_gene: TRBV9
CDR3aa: CASSEGEGRNEQYF
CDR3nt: TGTGCCAGCAGCGAAGGGGAGGGCCGGAACGAGCAGTACTTC

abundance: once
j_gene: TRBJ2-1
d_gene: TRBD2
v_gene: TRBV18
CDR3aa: CASSPSSGLNNEQFF
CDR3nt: TGTGCCAGCTCACCGAGTAGCGGGCTAAACAATGAGCAGTTCTTC

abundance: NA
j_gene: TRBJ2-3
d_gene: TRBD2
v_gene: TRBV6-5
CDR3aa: CASSFAGGTDTQYF
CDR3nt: TGTGCCAGCAGTTTTGCGGGAGGTACAGATACGCAGTATTTT

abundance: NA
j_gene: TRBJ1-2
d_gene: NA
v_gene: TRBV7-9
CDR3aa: CASTRIYGYTF
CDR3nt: TGTGCCAGCACGAGGATTTATGGCTACACCTTC

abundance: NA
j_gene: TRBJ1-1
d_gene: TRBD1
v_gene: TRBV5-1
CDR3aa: CASSFRQGRMNTEAFF
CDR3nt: TGCGCCAGCAGCTTTCGACAGGGGAGGATGAACACTGAAGCTTTCTTT

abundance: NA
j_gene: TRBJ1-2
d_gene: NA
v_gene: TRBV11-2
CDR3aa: CASSSHRKGQRWNYGYTF
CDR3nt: TGTGCCAGCAGCTCTCACAGAAAAGGACAGCGATGGAACTATGGCTACACCTTC

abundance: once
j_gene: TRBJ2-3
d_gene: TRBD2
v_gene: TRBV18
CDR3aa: CASSPPGTSGRWGDTQYF
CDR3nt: TGTGCCAGCTCACCACCGGGGACTAGCGGGAGATGGGGAGATACGCAGTATTTT

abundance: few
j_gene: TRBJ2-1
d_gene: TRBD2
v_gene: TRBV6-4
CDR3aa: CASSDSASGKSNEQFF
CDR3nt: TGTGCCAGCAGTGACTCAGCTAGCGGGAAATCCAATGAGCAGTTCTTC

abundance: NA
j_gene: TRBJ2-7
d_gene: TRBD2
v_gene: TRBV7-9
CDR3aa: CASSRTRGLISYEQYF
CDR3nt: TGTGCCAGCAGTCGGACGCGGGGGTTAATATCCTACGAGCAGTACTTC